These 20 T cell receptor beta chains were sequenced from one sample in a study of cytomegalovirus exposure and HLA in healthy donors. The PCR made use of 60 Vbeta and 13 Jbeta primers. Profiled with immunoSEQ multiplex PCR; TCRdb holds only in-frame clones, not every one. The sample lists about 140,000 clones; around 82% were seen once. The source material was PBMCs. The receptors derive from a man in his forties or fifties in good health and CMV-seronegative.

The chain uses TRBV9 and TRBJ1-3; D is uncertain. Trimming took 0 bases from V and 4 from J, leaving 14 bases between them. CDR1 and CDR2 from the germline V gene are SGDLS and YYNGEE. CDR3 length: 16 residues. The CDR3 spells CASSVGVQDFGNTIYF. CDR3 coding DNA: TGTGCCAGCAGCGTAGGCGTTCAGGACTTCGGAAACACCATATATTTT.

The chain links TRBV7-9 to TRBJ2-1; TRBD2 agrees at 7 bases. Germline V gives CDR1 SEHNR, CDR2 FQNEAQ (reference sequence). V lost 2 bases, J lost 8 bases, and 9 bases stayed unmatched. CDR3 length: 15 residues. In nucleotides, the CDR3 is TGTGCCAGCAGCTTATTGTCAGGGAGGGTAGATGAGCAGTTCTTC. This gives the protein CASSLLSGRVDEQFF.

This chain connects TRBV5-4 to TRBJ1-1; the D gene is possibly TRBD1 (5 bases). This CDR3 comprises 15 residues. V lost 0 bases and J lost 1, with 10 bases in between. Per germline, CDR1 SGHNT and CDR2 YYREEE (reference sequence). The CDR3 sequence is CASSLGRGSNTEAFF. DNA for the CDR3: TGTGCCAGCAGCTTGGGGAGGGGATCGAACACTGAAGCTTTCTTT.

The CDR3, as DNA: TGTGCCAGTAGTATGGGGGACAGGGTCAACTATGGCTACACCTTC. It yields the protein CASSMGDRVNYGYTF. This chain uses TRBV19 with TRBJ1-2, with TRBD1 matching 9 bases. J was trimmed by 2 bases and V by 3 bases; bases with no gene match: 4. This CDR3 is 15 amino acids long. The germline V gene has CDR1 LNHDA and CDR2 SQIVND (reference sequence).

The chain combines TRBV7-2 with TRBJ2-2; D ambiguous. V lost 2 bases and J lost 8, with 12 bases in between. Germline CDR1 and CDR2: SGHTA and FQGNSA. The CDR3 spans 14 residues. The CDR3, as DNA: TGTGCCAGCAGCTTAAGCCAGGCCAGAGGGGAGCTGTTTTTT. Its protein is CASSLSQARGELFF.

The chain employs TRBV2 and TRBJ2-1; 8 bases align to TRBD1. Germline CDR1 reads SNHLY; CDR2 reads FYNNEI. The CDR3 sequence is 13 residues long. J was trimmed by 6 bases and V by 7 bases; bases with no gene match: 5. CDR3 amino acids: CASIIDRGNEQFF. The CDR3 region has the DNA TGTGCCAGCATCATAGACAGGGGCAATGAGCAGTTCTTC.

The V and J genes are TRBV6-5 and TRBJ1-2, with TRBD1 matching 8 bases. CDR1 and CDR2 from the germline V gene are MNHEY and SVGAGI. This CDR3 spans 15 amino acids. The junction had 3 bases not matched to a gene; V was cut back by 3 bases and J by 0 bases. The CDR3 spells CASSYTGQANYGYTF. The CDR3 DNA follows: TGTGCCAGCAGTTATACGGGACAGGCTAACTATGGCTACACCTTC.

This chain connects TRBV19 to TRBJ2-5; the D gene is possibly TRBD2 (5 bases). This CDR3 has 14 amino acids. Per germline, CDR1 LNHDA and CDR2 SQIVND (reference sequence). Deletions cut 7 bases from V and 4 bases from J, with 16 bases between. CDR3 DNA: TGTGCCAGTACCGAGAGTCCAGGAGGAGAGACCCAGTACTTC. Translation gives CASTESPGGETQYF.

This chain connects TRBV19 to TRBJ1-6; no reliable D call. Germline lookup yields CDR1 LNHDA and CDR2 SQIVND (reference sequence). V dropped 6 bases and J dropped 9 bases, with 9 bases sitting between them. The length of the CDR3 is 12 residues. The CDR3 DNA is TGTGCCAGTAGGGGCGAGGGTTCACCCCTCCACTTT. Residues: CASRGEGSPLHF.

V and J are TRBV28 and TRBJ2-5; 8 bases fit TRBD1. Trimming cost V 8 bases and J 0 bases; bases outside gene matches: 2. The CDR3 length is 13 residues. The germline gives CDR1 MDHEN, CDR2 SYDVKM. CDR3 in DNA: TGTGCCAGCGGACAGGGCTACCAAGAGACCCAGTACTTC. Amino acid sequence: CASGQGYQETQYF.

The rearrangement uses TRBV11-3 and TRBJ2-7; D may be TRBD2 (5 bases). CDR1 SGHNT and CDR2 YENEEA come from the germline V gene. CDR3 size: 14 residues. Trimming left V 1 base short and J 5 bases short, with 12 bases between. The CDR3 DNA reads as TGTGCCAGCAGCTTAGTCGGCAGGACTGACGAGCAGTACTTC. It yields the protein CASSLVGRTDEQYF.

This chain links TRBV5-1 with TRBJ2-3; 8 bases agree with TRBD2. With 3 bases clipped from V and 4 bases from J, the junction kept 16 bases outside the gene matches. The CDR3 covers 18 residues. From germline, CDR1 is SGHRS and CDR2 YFSETQ. The CDR3 protein is CASSSRGFAGGSADTQYF. The CDR3 DNA sequence: TGCGCCAGCAGCTCAAGGGGGTTTGCGGGGGGCAGCGCAGATACGCAGTATTTT.

The chain couples TRBV5-1 to TRBJ2-5; 8 bases map to TRBD2. The DNA end lines up better with TRBJ2-7; the J call may be wrong. Germline V gene lookup returns CDR1 SGHRS and CDR2 YFSETQ. There are 17 residues in the CDR3. Here the CDR3 reads CASSLGVTSGQLYEQYF. CDR3 DNA: TGCGCCAGCAGCTTGGGAGTAACTAGCGGACAGCTCTACGAGCAGTACTTC.

This chain joins TRBV29-1 and TRBJ2-3, with 12 nucleotides matching TRBD2. The CDR3 has 17 amino acids. J was trimmed by 0 bases and V by 6 bases; bases with no gene match: 10. CDR1 is SQVTM and CDR2 is ANQGSEA in the germline V gene. The chain's CDR3 is CSVYLAGGIHSTDTQYF. The CDR3 DNA sequence: TGCAGCGTGTATCTAGCGGGGGGGATTCATAGCACAGATACGCAGTATTTT.

The rearrangement links TRBV5-1 to TRBJ2-1; TRBD1 might be the D (6 bases). The CDR3 is 12 residues long. Germline values: CDR1 SGHRS, CDR2 YFSETQ. V was shortened by 6 bases and J by 7 bases, with 11 bases between the two germline ends. The CDR3 spells CASKGGRNEQFF. CDR3 nucleotides: TGCGCCAGCAAAGGGGGTCGTAATGAGCAGTTCTTC.

The chain carries TRBV28 and TRBJ2-7; D uncertain. CDR1 is MDHEN and CDR2 is SYDVKM in the germline V gene. V lost 4 bases, J lost 6 bases, and 4 bases lay in between. CDR3 length: 10 amino acids. The CDR3, as DNA: TGTGCCAGCAGTTCTCTCGAGCAGTACTTC. Its translation is CASSSLEQYF.

The chain combines TRBV7-2 with TRBJ1-5; 11 nucleotides agree with TRBD1. V trimming: 5 bases; J trimming: 3 bases; junction bases outside the gene matches: 3. CDR3 length: 15 amino acids. Germline V gene data show CDR1 as SGHTA and CDR2 as FQGNSA. CDR3 residues: CASSTDRGPNQPQHF. CDR3 coding DNA: TGTGCCAGCAGCACGGACAGGGGGCCCAATCAGCCCCAGCATTTT.

V usage is TRBV5-4 and J usage is TRBJ1-2; 7 nucleotides line up with TRBD1. The CDR3 has 14 amino acids. The germline CDR1 and CDR2 sequences are SGHNT and YYREEE (reference sequence). The J segment lost 3 bases and the V segment lost 1 base, leaving 3 bases of the junction unmatched. CDR3 sequence (DNA): TGTGCCAGCAGCTTGTTCAGGGGGGACTATGGCTACACCTTC. Translating it yields CASSLFRGDYGYTF.

The chain couples TRBV7-2 to TRBJ2-3; 10 bases agree with TRBD2. The germline V gene has CDR1 SGHTA and CDR2 FQGNSA. The CDR3 spans 14 residues. V shed 3 bases, J shed 5 bases, and the junction held 2 bases outside the gene matches. The CDR3 here is CASSLSGGGDTQYF. In DNA form, the CDR3 reads TGTGCCAGCAGCTTGAGCGGGGGGGGAGATACGCAGTATTTT. Looking up the rest from reference TRBV7-2 and TRBJ2-3 gives the full variable domain: GAGVSQSPSNKVTEKGKDVELRCDPISGHTALYWYRQSLGQGLEFLIYFQGNSAPDKSGLPSDRFSAERTGGSVSTLTIQRTQQEDSAVYLCASSLSGGGDTQYFGPGTRLTVL.

This clone was picked up a small number of times. Additional DNA sequences in this sample encode the identical CDR3. The CDR3 DNA sequence: TGTGCCAGCAGCGTAGCGGGGAACACTGAAGCTTTCTTT. Translated, it gives CASSVAGNTEAFF. This chain links TRBV9 with TRBJ1-1; no clear D. The length of the CDR3 is 13 residues. Trimming took 0 bases from V and 1 from J, leaving 4 bases between them. In germline, CDR1 is SGDLS, CDR2 YYNGEE.